The 31 T cell receptor beta chains reported below all come from one sample, sequenced in a study of cytomegalovirus exposure and HLA in healthy donors (dated by TCRdb to 2015 to 2018). The library came from the immunoSEQ multiplex PCR assay. For the multiplex PCR, a mixture combining 60 forward primers for TCR Vbeta segments and 13 reverse primers for TCR Jbeta segments was used. TCRdb mirrors the immuneACCESS table, restricted to in-frame sequences. Some clones are absent from its copies; in checked studies, under half trace to an unresolved V gene, and the reason for the others is unknown. For this sample the table gives about 130,000 clones, of which 80% to 85% were detected only once. The ten biggest clones cover less than 0.75% of the sample. Sequencing used PBMCs. These receptor sequences come from a man in his late teens or twenties in good health and CMV-seronegative.

The genes are TRBV10-2 and TRBJ1-2, with D unresolved. Germline CDR1 WSHSY, CDR2 SAAADI. V was pared by 6 bases and J by 6 bases, with 14 bases between. This CDR3 is 13 amino acids long. The DNA for the CDR3 is TGCGCCAGCAGGCCGGGGTGGTGGGATGGCTACACCTTC. Its translation is CASRPGWWDGYTF.

A single count supports this clone. The chain is built from TRBV28 and TRBJ1-5, with D uncertain. Between the trimmed V and J ends, which lost 4 bases and 9 bases, there was a span of 7 bases. The germline CDR1 and CDR2 sequences are MDHEN and SYDVKM. The CDR3 loop spans 11 amino acids. The CDR3 region is CASSYAGPQHF. For the CDR3, the DNA is TGTGCCAGCAGTTACGCCGGGCCCCAGCATTTT. Supplemented by reference TRBV28 and TRBJ1-5, the full variable domain reads DVKVTQSSRYLVKRTGEKVFLECVQDMDHENMFWYRQDPGLGLRLIYFSYDVKMKEKGDIPEGYSVSREKKERFSLILESASTNQTSMYLCASSYAGPQHFGDGTRLSIL.

The CDR3 reads CASSFRVQTEAFF. The CDR3 coding sequence is TGTGCCAGCAGTTTCAGGGTCCAGACTGAAGCTTTCTTT. This chain uses TRBV28 with TRBJ1-1; maybe TRBD1 (5 bases). Germline V lookup: CDR1 MDHEN, CDR2 SYDVKM. V lost 3 bases, J lost 5 bases, and 10 bases lay in between. The CDR3 is 13 residues long.

The chain recombines TRBV30 with TRBJ1-4; TRBD1 matches 10 bases. The trim removed 2 bases at V and 7 bases at J, leaving 4 bases unmatched. CDR3 length equals 14 residues. Germline V CDR1 and CDR2: GTSNPN, SVGIG (reference sequence). In DNA, the CDR3 is TGTGCCTGGAGTCCGACAGGGGGCATTGAAAAACTGTTTTTT. Encoded protein: CAWSPTGGIEKLFF.

The genes are TRBV7-2 and TRBJ1-2; tentatively, D is TRBD1 (5 bases). This CDR3 comprises 11 residues. Trimming shortened V by 4 bases and J by 12 bases, and 12 bases separated the two germline ends. The germline V gene encodes CDR1 SGHTA and CDR2 FQGNSA. The CDR3 nucleotides read TGTGCCAGCAGCTCGGGGGTGGTAGACACCTTC. This gives the protein CASSSGVVDTF.

The V call is TRBV7-2, the J call TRBJ2-5; 9 bases are a match to TRBD1. Germline V gives CDR1 SGHTA, CDR2 FQGNSA. This CDR3 has 19 amino acids. With V trimmed by 0 bases and J by 5 bases, 16 bases remained unmatched. The CDR3 is CASSLAYGQGQSGGETQYF. In nucleotides, the CDR3 is TGTGCCAGCAGCTTAGCGTACGGACAGGGGCAATCTGGAGGGGAGACCCAGTACTTC.

This chain connects TRBV30 to TRBJ1-2, with TRBD1 identical over 9 bases. Germline V lookup: CDR1 GTSNPN, CDR2 SVGIG (reference sequence). This CDR3 contains 12 residues. The trim removed 8 bases at V and 8 bases at J, leaving 9 bases unmatched. The CDR3 coding sequence is TGTGCCGGGCCGACAGGGGGAGAAGGCTACACCTTC. Protein sequence: CAGPTGGEGYTF.

This chain joins TRBV9 and TRBJ2-5; 9 nucleotides align to TRBD1. The V gene's germline CDR1 is SGDLS and CDR2 YYNGEE. The trim removed 2 bases at V and 5 bases at J, leaving 7 bases unmatched. This CDR3 region has 15 residues. CDR3 protein: CASSVYRDREETQYF. CDR3 nucleotide sequence: TGTGCCAGCAGCGTGTACCGGGACAGGGAGGAGACCCAGTACTTC. The whole variable domain, filled in from reference TRBV9 and TRBJ2-5, reads DSGVTQTPKHLITATGQRVTLRCSPRSGDLSVYWYQQSLDQGLQFLIQYYNGEERAKGNILERFSAQQFPDLHSELNLSSLELGDSALYFCASSVYRDREETQYFGPGTRLLVL.

The chain is built from TRBV11-2 and TRBJ2-7, with a possible D match to TRBD1 (5 bases). The CDR3 covers 14 residues. V dropped 2 bases and J dropped 4 bases, with 12 bases sitting between them. Germline CDR1 is SGHAT and CDR2 is FQNNGV. CDR3 coding DNA: TGTGCCAGCAGCTTATGGGGCACAAAGTACGAGCAGTACTTC. This gives the protein CASSLWGTKYEQYF.

This rearrangement joins TRBV4-3 to TRBJ1-6; tentatively, D is TRBD1 (5 bases). Trimming took 1 base from V and 10 from J, leaving 20 bases between them. This CDR3 is 17 amino acids long. CDR1 and CDR2 from the germline V gene are LGHNA and YSLEER. The CDR3 is CASSQGVVGGDQSPLHF. In nucleotides, the CDR3 is TGCGCCAGCAGCCAAGGGGTCGTGGGAGGGGATCAGTCACCCCTCCACTTT.

The chain links TRBV11-3 to TRBJ2-7; D may be TRBD1 (6 bases). The CDR3 totals 13 residues. Germline V lookup: CDR1 SGHNT, CDR2 YENEEA. The V and J ends lost 4 bases and 6 bases respectively, with 13 bases between them. CDR3 sequence (DNA): TGTGCCAGCAGCTCGGACAGCTCCGTCGAGCAGTACTTC. Translation gives CASSSDSSVEQYF.

This clone was seen just once. J is TRBJ1-5 and V is TRBV28, with TRBD1 as a possible D gene (5 bases). Trimming removed 2 bases at V and 4 bases at J, with 12 bases between. Germline CDR1 and CDR2: MDHEN and SYDVKM. The CDR3 has 15 residues. The CDR3 protein is CASSLTRQRNQPQHF. In DNA form, the CDR3 reads TGTGCCAGCAGTTTAACCCGACAGAGGAATCAGCCCCAGCATTTT.

The chain has TRBV29-1 and TRBJ1-2; TRBD1 aligns across 9 bases. The CDR3 covers 11 residues. The J segment lost 7 bases and the V segment lost 7 bases, leaving 4 bases of the junction unmatched. In germline, CDR1 is SQVTM, CDR2 ANQGSEA. For the CDR3, the DNA is TGCAGCGGTGGGACAGGGTCTGGCTACACCTTC. Its translation is CSGGTGSGYTF. Full variable domain (rest looked up from reference TRBV29-1 and TRBJ1-2): SAVISQKPSRDICQRGTSLTIQCQVDSQVTMMFWYRQQPGQSLTLIATANQGSEATYESGFVIDKFPISRPNLTFSTLTVSNMSPEDSSIYLCSGGTGSGYTFGSGTRLTVV.

The chain joins TRBV10-3 to TRBJ2-2, with 11 bases that match TRBD2. The length of the CDR3 is 18 residues. Germline CDR1 ENHRY, CDR2 SYGVKD. The ends lost 7 bases at V and 2 bases at J; junction bases unmatched: 12. The CDR3 DNA sequence: TGTGCCATCACCAGGACTAGCGGGTCCGACTCAAACACCGGGGAGCTGTTTTTT. Translation gives CAITRTSGSDSNTGELFF.

The chain uses TRBV18 and TRBJ1-2, with a weak D call TRBD1 (5 bases). This CDR3 contains 13 residues. Trimming pared 2 bases from V and 8 bases from J, leaving 12 bases between. In germline, CDR1 is KGHSH, CDR2 LQKENI. The CDR3 region has the DNA TGTGCCAGCTCACCAGACAAGGGGAAAGGCTACACCTTC. As protein: CASSPDKGKGYTF.

The chain carries TRBV19 and TRBJ1-1, with TRBD1 identical over 7 bases. Per the germline V gene, CDR1 is LNHDA and CDR2 is SQIVND (reference sequence). This CDR3 comprises 14 residues. V was clipped by 3 bases and J by 2 bases; unmatched bases: 3. DNA of the CDR3: TGTGCCAGTAGTATCGACAGGGTTAACACTGAAGCTTTCTTT. Protein sequence: CASSIDRVNTEAFF.

There are a few counts of this clone. The genes are TRBV10-3 and TRBJ2-7; tentatively, D is TRBD1 (6 bases). The germline V and J ends were trimmed by 6 bases and 7 bases, with 10 bases remaining between them. The CDR3 has 11 residues. CDR1 is ENHRY, CDR2 SYGVKD, per germline. In DNA form, the CDR3 reads TGTGCCATCAGACAGGGCGGGGAGCAGTACTTC. This sequence encodes CAIRQGGEQYF.

The chain combines TRBV10-1 with TRBJ1-1, with TRBD1 as a possible D gene (5 bases). Germline V gives CDR1 WNHNN, CDR2 SYGVQD (reference sequence). This CDR3 has 16 residues. V lost 0 bases and J lost 1, with 12 bases in between. The CDR3 spells CASSESKGKRNTEAFF. The CDR3 coding sequence is TGCGCCAGCAGTGAGTCGAAGGGGAAAAGGAACACTGAAGCTTTCTTT.

This clone was recorded only once. The rearrangement uses TRBV5-6 and TRBJ1-5; the match to TRBD1 covers 10 bases. Germline-derived CDR1 and CDR2 are SGHDT and YYEEEE. This CDR3 contains 17 residues. J lost 3 bases, V lost 3 bases, and 9 bases had no gene match. CDR3 bases: TGTGCCAGCAGCTCCCGTATCGGGACAGGGGCCAATCAGCCCCAGCATTTT. This sequence encodes CASSSRIGTGANQPQHF.

V usage is TRBV28 and J usage is TRBJ2-3; 10 positions agree with TRBD2. Trimming cost V 2 bases and J 2 bases; bases outside gene matches: 10. CDR3 length: 18 amino acids. Germline values: CDR1 MDHEN, CDR2 SYDVKM. The chain's CDR3 is CASSLASGGALFTDTQYF. As DNA, the CDR3 is TGTGCCAGCAGTTTAGCGAGCGGGGGGGCCCTTTTCACAGATACGCAGTATTTT.

The chain is built from TRBV29-1 and TRBJ2-5, with unresolved D. The DNA end is a closer match to TRBJ2-7, so the J assignment may be wrong. Germline-derived CDR1 and CDR2 are SQVTM and ANQGSEA. The CDR3 covers 13 residues. CDR3: CSVEDRLSYEQYF. CDR3 nucleotides: TGCAGCGTTGAAGACAGGCTCTCCTACGAGCAGTACTTC.

The chain joins TRBV5-8 to TRBJ1-1; D remains ambiguous. CDR1 is SGHTS and CDR2 is YDEGEE in the germline V gene. Between the trimmed V and J ends, which lost 1 base and 4 bases, there was a span of 14 bases. The CDR3 is 15 residues long. CDR3 residues: CASSLRGRGVTEAFF. The DNA for the CDR3 is TGTGCCAGCAGCTTGCGTGGGAGAGGAGTCACTGAAGCTTTCTTT.

The chain recombines TRBV6-1 with TRBJ1-2; 10 nucleotides agree with TRBD1. After removal of 7 bases from V and 3 bases from J, the junction contained 5 bases not matched to a gene. Germline V gene sequence: CDR1 MNHNS, CDR2 SASEGT. The CDR3 covers 14 residues. The CDR3 DNA follows: TGTGCCAGCAAGGCGACAGGGGGCGACTATGGCTACACCTTC. Translated: CASKATGGDYGYTF.

The V and J genes are TRBV7-6 and TRBJ2-7; D ambiguous. From germline, CDR1 is SGHVS and CDR2 FNYEAQ. CDR3 length: 13 amino acids. V was shortened by 4 bases and J by 5 bases, with 12 bases between the two germline ends. CDR3 nucleotides: TGTGCCAGCAGCTCCCTCCGAGGCCACGAGCAGTACTTC. It yields the protein CASSSLRGHEQYF.

V is TRBV6-6 and J is TRBJ2-7; 10 nucleotides align to TRBD2. Germline V gives CDR1 MNHNY, CDR2 SVGAGI (reference sequence). There are 15 residues in the CDR3. The J segment lost 4 bases and the V segment lost 2 bases, leaving 5 bases of the junction unmatched. The CDR3 sequence is CASSYSGGAGYEQYF. Here the CDR3 DNA reads TGTGCCAGCAGTTACAGCGGGGGGGCCGGTTACGAGCAGTACTTC.

This chain connects TRBV5-6 to TRBJ1-5; maybe TRBD1 (5 bases). CDR3 size: 15 residues. V was pared by 7 bases and J by 5 bases, with 19 bases between. Germline V lookup: CDR1 SGHDT, CDR2 YYEEEE. CDR3 amino acids: CASRLRGGTDQPQHF. In nucleotides, the CDR3 is TGTGCCAGCCGACTCCGCGGGGGAACGGATCAGCCCCAGCATTTT.

This clone was picked up a small number of times. V and J are TRBV5-6 and TRBJ2-2, with D perhaps matching TRBD1 (6 bases). The CDR3 consists of 17 residues. V lost 0 bases and J lost 2, with 14 bases in between. Germline lookup yields CDR1 SGHDT and CDR2 YYEEEE. The DNA for the CDR3 is TGTGCCAGCAGCTTGGGGGCCAGGGGTGGTAACACCGGGGAGCTGTTTTTT. It translates to CASSLGARGGNTGELFF.

This sequence joins TRBV30 and TRBJ1-2, with D uncertain. Germline loops: CDR1 GTSNPN, CDR2 SVGIG (reference sequence). CDR3 length equals 10 residues. V lost 6 bases to trimming and J lost 8 bases, with 10 bases between them. The CDR3 DNA sequence: TGTGCCTGCTTCGGGTCCGGCTACACCTTC. Its translation: CACFGSGYTF.

V and J are TRBV28 and TRBJ1-5; a weak D match, TRBD1 (6 bases). The V end was cut by 3 bases, the J end by 6 bases, with 24 bases between. CDR3 length equals 18 residues. Germline V CDR1 and CDR2: MDHEN, SYDVKM. CDR3 sequence reads: CASSFRLPRGGWRQPQHF. The CDR3 nucleotides read TGTGCCAGCAGTTTTCGACTACCCCGAGGGGGATGGCGTCAGCCCCAGCATTTT.

Here the CDR3 DNA reads TGTGCCAGCAGCGCCGGGGGGGGCTTTGATACGCAGTATTTT. Translating gives CASSAGGGFDTQYF. The V and J genes are TRBV6-5 and TRBJ2-3, with 8 bases identical to TRBD2. With 6 bases clipped from V and 6 bases from J, the junction kept 8 bases outside the gene matches. The germline V gene has CDR1 MNHEY and CDR2 SVGAGI. The CDR3 sequence is 14 residues long.

The rearrangement joins TRBV11-2 to TRBJ2-3; D may be TRBD2 (6 bases). Germline V CDR1 and CDR2: SGHAT, FQNNGV. The CDR3 loop spans 11 amino acids. Trimming removed 5 bases at V and 6 bases at J, with 6 bases between. The CDR3 loop reads CASSRGDTQYF. Here the CDR3 DNA reads TGTGCCAGCAGCCGGGGGGATACGCAGTATTTT.